This TCR beta chain was identified during a study of blood T cell repertoires in COVID-19 (dated by TCRdb to about 2020). Notes on the research overall: The collaborator samples originated in the United States, Italy and Spain and spanned the acute and convalescent phases of COVID-19. Where available, HLA class I and class II types were obtained from metadata supplied by the sample provider rather than from assay-based typing. The material from the prospective study consisted of cDNA or gDNA derived from T cells, B-cell-depleted T cells, or PBMCs. Samples came from the ongoing ImmuneRACE study (first 160 participants) plus 1,254 subjects from 6 global collaborators. The repertoires were made available in a free public database intended to serve as a resource for research on the immune response to SARS-CoV-2. A de-identified subject ID, COVID-19 status, age in years and sex were almost always included in the sample metadata. Subjects who had been exposed to COVID-19, were actively infected with it, or had recovered from it provided the deeply sampled blood TCRbeta repertoires that made up the dataset.

Note on this clone: Its antigen is still unknown. The input lacks base qualities; no much larger clone sits a single base away.

TCRbeta CDR3 regions were amplified from genomic DNA by means of the immunoSEQ Assay, a bias-controlled multiplex PCR. The published analysis was carried out like this. The number of nucleated cells in each sample was estimated by amplification of reference gene primers within the assay. Sequence reads were collapsed and filtered to measure the absolute abundance of every unique TCRbeta CDR3 rearrangement. For each sample, productive Simpson clonality was calculated as the square root of Simpson's diversity index across productive rearrangements. The clones in this table, taken by TCRdb from immuneACCESS, are in-frame only. Not every clone is retained; where verified, under half of the shortfall comes from an unresolved V gene, and the cause of the rest is unknown. V, J and clone size reflect that table, while D and trimming were determined from the DNA. The sample profile shows some 300,000 clones; 88% of them were found once. The leading ten clones occupy just under 7% of the sample.

General study outcomes and caveats: How much clinical and demographic metadata was included differed by source and by participant, and the metadata was provided uncurated.

From cysteine to phenylalanine, the CDR3 is 15 amino acids long. Only the CDR3 portion is preserved as DNA: 45 bases, with reading frame beginning at the first base. CDR1 and CDR2 (SGHTA, FQGNSA) derive from the germline V gene. V loses 3 bases of germline sequence and J loses 4 bases, and the interval between the two ends is 15 bases. Another Seattle source contributed samples from volunteer blood donors who had recovered from COVID-19. Collaborating institutions collected whole blood in K2EDTA tubes following their own protocols. For TCRbeta analysis, collaborators shipped samples in one of three forms: frozen whole blood, isolated PBMCs, or DNA extracted from either of those sample types.

Material: peripheral blood. The receptor was derived from a woman aged 25 to 39 who had recovered from COVID-19. The chain employs TRBV7-2 and TRBJ1-2; the D segment could be TRBD1, given 5 matching bases. The CDR3 reads as follows: CASSFGRRGGYGYTF. In nucleotides, the sequence is TGTGCCAGCAGCTTTGGGAGAAGGGGAGGCTATGGCTACACCTTC.